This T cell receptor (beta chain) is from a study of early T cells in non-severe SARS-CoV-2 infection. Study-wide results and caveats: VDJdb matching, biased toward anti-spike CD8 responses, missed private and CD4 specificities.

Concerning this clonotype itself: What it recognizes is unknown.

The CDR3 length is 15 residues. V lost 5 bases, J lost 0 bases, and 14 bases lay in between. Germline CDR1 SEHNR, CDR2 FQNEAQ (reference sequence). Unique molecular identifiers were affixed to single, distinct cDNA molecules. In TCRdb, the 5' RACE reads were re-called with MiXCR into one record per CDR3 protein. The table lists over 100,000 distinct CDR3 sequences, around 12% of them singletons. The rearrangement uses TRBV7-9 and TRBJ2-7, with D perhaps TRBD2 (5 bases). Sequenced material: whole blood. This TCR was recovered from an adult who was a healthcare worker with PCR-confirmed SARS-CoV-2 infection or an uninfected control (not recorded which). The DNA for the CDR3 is TGTGCCAGCAGCCCCGAGACGGGGAGCTCCTACGAGCAGTACTTC. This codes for CASSPETGSSYEQYF. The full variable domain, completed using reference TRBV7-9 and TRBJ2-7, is DTGVSQNPRHKITKRGQNVTFRCDPISEHNRLYWYRQTLGQGPEFLTYFQNEAQLEKSRLLSDRFSAERPKGSFSTLEIQRTEQGDSAMYLCASSPETGSSYEQYFGPGTRLTVT.